The T cell receptor beta chain described here comes from a study of T cell changes during pregnancy in multiple sclerosis. The protocol was immunoSEQ multiplex PCR, while the TCRdb copy is restricted to in-frame clones and leaves out a portion. This table has around 92,000 clones, 80% to 95% appearing once. The CDR3 contains 15 residues. The V and J ends lost 8 bases and 5 bases respectively, with 21 bases between them. Germline assignment: CDR1 SGHNT and CDR2 YENEEA. The sequencing here drew on peripheral blood, taken in the first trimester of pregnancy. The sequence was obtained from a female donor with multiple sclerosis, enrolled in a pregnancy study. V gene TRBV11-3 combines with J gene TRBJ2-5; D is unresolved. CDR3 sequence: CASRIRWRSKETQYF. The CDR3, as DNA: TGTGCCAGCCGAATCCGGTGGAGAAGCAAGGAGACCCAGTACTTC.